Following are 31 T cell receptor beta chains from one sample sequenced in a study of cytomegalovirus exposure and HLA in healthy donors (dated 2017 in TCRdb). Library prep was done by the immunoSEQ multiplex PCR assay. For the multiplex PCR, a mixture combining 60 forward primers for TCR Vbeta segments and 13 reverse primers for TCR Jbeta segments was used. TCRdb limited this immuneACCESS table to in-frame rearrangements with V and J called. A share of clones is missing; checked studies link under half to unresolved V genes, and the rest is unexplained. The sample contains about 65,000 clones, 60% to 80% of them found a single time. The ten largest account for around 3% of the sample. Specimen: PBMCs. These TCRs come from a girl between 5 and 17 years old in good health and CMV-seropositive.

This clone was detected a few times. The rearrangement links TRBV5-4 to TRBJ2-1; 9 positions match TRBD2. The CDR3 totals 15 residues. The junction had 9 bases not matched to a gene; V was cut back by 4 bases and J by 7 bases. The germline V gene encodes CDR1 SGHNT and CDR2 YYREEE (reference sequence). The CDR3 sequence: CASSDRLAGKNEQFF. CDR3 in DNA: TGTGCCAGCAGCGACAGGCTAGCGGGAAAGAATGAGCAGTTCTTC.

The rearrangement links TRBV5-8 to TRBJ1-5, with D uncertain. CDR3 length equals 14 residues. In germline, CDR1 is SGHTS, CDR2 YDEGEE. Trimming cost V 2 bases and J 5 bases, with 11 bases left between them. The CDR3 region is CASSFLAGDQPQHF. In nucleotides, the CDR3 is TGTGCCAGCAGCTTCCTAGCCGGAGATCAGCCCCAGCATTTT. Based on the CDR3 plus reference TRBV5-8 and TRBJ1-5, the full variable domain is EAGVTQSPTHLIKTRGQQATLRCSPISGHTSVYWYQQALGLGLQFLLWYDEGEERNRGNFPPRFSGRQFPNYSSELNVNALELEDSALYLCASSFLAGDQPQHFGDGTRLSIL.

This clone showed up just a few times. The chain links TRBV29-1 to TRBJ2-1, with D perhaps matching TRBD1 (6 bases). This CDR3 contains 15 residues. Germline V lookup: CDR1 SQVTM, CDR2 ANQGSEA. Trimming shortened V by 7 bases and J by 4 bases, and 20 bases separated the two germline ends. Written as DNA, the CDR3 is TGCAGCGGGCACCCCCAGGGGAGTCGTTACAATGAGCAGTTCTTC. Protein sequence: CSGHPQGSRYNEQFF.

The rearrangement joins TRBV30 to TRBJ1-1; D perhaps matches TRBD1 (5 bases). The CDR3 spans 12 residues. Germline V gives CDR1 GTSNPN, CDR2 SVGIG (reference sequence). V was shortened by 3 bases and J by 8 bases, with 13 bases between the two germline ends. CDR3 in DNA: TGTGCCTGGAGGACCGACAGCCAAGAAGCTTTCTTT. As protein: CAWRTDSQEAFF.

This sequence joins TRBV5-1 and TRBJ2-7, with 10 bases identical to TRBD2. Germline CDR1 reads SGHRS; CDR2 reads YFSETQ. The CDR3 contains 17 residues. Losses at the gene ends were 0 bases for V and 3 bases for J; bases not matched to a gene: 9. CDR3 in DNA: TGCGCCAGCAGCTTGGTGCCTAGCGGGGGTAAAATCTACGAGCAGTACTTC. Encoded protein: CASSLVPSGGKIYEQYF.

CDR3 bases: TGTGCCAGCAGTTACTCGGGACAGGCTGGAAACACCATATATTTT. This gives the protein CASSYSGQAGNTIYF. The V and J genes are TRBV6-5 and TRBJ1-3; 8 bases are a match to TRBD1. This CDR3 comprises 15 residues. The V gene's germline CDR1 is MNHEY and CDR2 SVGAGI. The V segment lost 0 bases and the J segment 2 bases; nucleotides outside the gene matches: 0.

This chain links TRBV6-4 with TRBJ2-3, with D possibly matching TRBD2 (5 bases). This CDR3 spans 13 amino acids. The V gene's germline CDR1 is MRHNA and CDR2 SNTAGT. Trimming took 4 bases from V and 0 from J, leaving 5 bases between them. The CDR3 protein is CASSGGSTDTQYF. The CDR3 coding sequence is TGTGCCAGCAGTGGCGGGAGCACAGATACGCAGTATTTT.

This clone was detected only a few times. This rearrangement joins TRBV7-2 to TRBJ1-1; perhaps TRBD1 as D (6 bases). Looked up from germline, CDR1 is SGHTA and CDR2 is FQGNSA. The CDR3 loop spans 17 amino acids. The V end lost 0 bases, the J end lost 0 bases, and 14 bases lay between the germline ends. The CDR3 coding sequence is TGTGCCAGCAGCTTAGCGCTTGGACAGATCATGAACACTGAAGCTTTCTTT. It specifies CASSLALGQIMNTEAFF.

Only one count was recorded for this clone. This sequence joins TRBV5-1 and TRBJ2-6, with D uncertain. Germline-derived CDR1 and CDR2 are SGHRS and YFSETQ. V gave up 4 bases and J gave up 0 bases, with 11 bases separating them. The CDR3 covers 16 residues. The CDR3 DNA sequence: TGCGCCAGCAGCCAACAGATAAGCTCTGGGGCCAACGTCCTGACTTTC. Translated, it gives CASSQQISSGANVLTF.

The CDR3 DNA sequence: TGTGCCAGCAGTCCCCGACAGACCGGGGAGCTGTTTTTT. Amino acids: CASSPRQTGELFF. This chain links TRBV6-1 with TRBJ2-2; the D gene is possibly TRBD1 (5 bases). Germline V lookup: CDR1 MNHNS, CDR2 SASEGT. V was trimmed by 5 bases and J by 5 bases, leaving 9 bases between them. The CDR3 contains 13 residues.

The chain combines TRBV9 with TRBJ2-3; 8 bases match TRBD1. The CDR3 is made up of 16 amino acids. CDR1 is SGDLS and CDR2 is YYNGEE in the germline V gene. Trimming took 0 bases from V and 1 from J; bases not matched to a gene: 4. The CDR3 sequence is CASSVGVGQGTDTQYF. The CDR3 nucleotides read TGTGCCAGCAGCGTAGGGGTGGGACAGGGCACAGATACGCAGTATTTT.

This chain joins TRBV15 and TRBJ1-1; tentatively, D is TRBD1 (6 bases). The CDR3 contains 14 residues. CDR1 and CDR2 (germline): LNHNV, YYDKDF (reference sequence). Trimming shortened V by 4 bases and J by 0 bases, and 9 bases separated the two germline ends. CDR3 sequence: CATSTRTVNTEAFF. The DNA of the CDR3 is TGTGCCACCAGCACTCGGACAGTGAACACTGAAGCTTTCTTT.

V is TRBV4-3 and J is TRBJ2-3; 9 nucleotides match TRBD2. Germline V gene data show CDR1 as LGHNA and CDR2 as YSLEER. The CDR3 extends over 17 amino acids. With V trimmed by 1 base and J by 3 bases, 8 bases remained unmatched. CDR3 region: CASSQGSLAGWTDTQYF. In nucleotides, the CDR3 is TGCGCCAGCAGCCAAGGATCCCTAGCGGGATGGACAGATACGCAGTATTTT.

The chain couples TRBV27 to TRBJ1-5, with unresolved D. Deletions cut 0 bases from V and 1 base from J, with 4 bases between. The germline V gene has CDR1 MNHEY and CDR2 SMNVEV (reference sequence). This CDR3 contains 14 residues. The CDR3 is CASSLSRSNQPQHF. The CDR3 DNA is TGTGCCAGCAGTTTATCGAGGAGCAATCAGCCCCAGCATTTT.

The chain combines TRBV30 with TRBJ1-1, with TRBD1 as a possible D gene (5 bases). The germline V and J ends were trimmed by 4 bases and 7 bases, with 16 bases remaining between them. CDR1 is GTSNPN, CDR2 SVGIG, per germline (reference sequence). CDR3 length equals 13 residues. CDR3 sequence reads: CAWNFQGLGEAFF. CDR3 in DNA: TGTGCCTGGAATTTCCAGGGTCTGGGTGAAGCTTTCTTT.

This sequence joins TRBV29-1 and TRBJ2-3; 10 nucleotides match TRBD1. Germline lookup yields CDR1 SQVTM and CDR2 ANQGSEA. This CDR3 contains 17 residues. V was pared by 6 bases and J by 2 bases, with 14 bases of the junction left unmatched. CDR3 protein: CSVLTWTGGLTTDTQYF. In DNA, the CDR3 is TGCAGCGTCTTAACGTGGACAGGGGGTTTAACCACAGATACGCAGTATTTT.

V usage is TRBV30 and J usage is TRBJ2-7, with a weak D call TRBD2 (5 bases). CDR1 and CDR2 (germline): GTSNPN, SVGIG (reference sequence). V shed 8 bases and J shed 3 bases, with 14 bases lying between them. This CDR3 contains 12 residues. CDR3 nucleotides: TGTGCCGGACTCACTGTAAACTACGAGCAGTACTTC. Amino acid sequence: CAGLTVNYEQYF.

The chain joins TRBV6-5 to TRBJ2-7; 10 bases fit TRBD1. Per germline, CDR1 MNHEY and CDR2 SVGAGI. Losses at the gene ends were 10 bases for V and 4 bases for J; bases not matched to a gene: 4. The CDR3 totals 12 residues. The chain's CDR3 is CAISDRGYEQYF. Written as DNA, the CDR3 is TGTGCCATCTCGGACAGGGGGTACGAGCAGTACTTC.

V usage is TRBV6-1 and J usage is TRBJ1-2, with D uncertain. Trimming removed 6 bases at V and 5 bases at J, with 13 bases between. Germline CDR1 MNHNS, CDR2 SASEGT. This CDR3 has 13 residues. CDR3 sequence: CASRPDGDYGYTF. Here the CDR3 DNA reads TGTGCCAGCAGGCCTGACGGGGATTATGGCTACACCTTC.

This clone was observed once. This sequence joins TRBV6-5 and TRBJ1-2; D not certain. V shed 4 bases and J shed 4 bases, with 13 bases lying between them. This CDR3 has 14 residues. The germline CDR1 and CDR2 sequences are MNHEY and SVGAGI. CDR3 sequence reads: CASSLAVEAYGYTF. The CDR3 DNA reads TGTGCCAGCAGTTTGGCGGTTGAGGCCTATGGCTACACCTTC.

The chain uses TRBV6-1 and TRBJ2-7; D perhaps matches TRBD2 (5 bases). CDR3 length: 16 amino acids. V lost 4 bases to trimming and J lost 9 bases, with 25 bases between them. Germline CDR1 and CDR2: MNHNS and SASEGT. The CDR3 spells CASSGTGLDTVRGQYF. CDR3 sequence (DNA): TGTGCCAGCAGTGGGACCGGACTGGATACCGTACGAGGGCAGTACTTC.

This clone was counted only a few times. The rearrangement joins TRBV29-1 to TRBJ2-7, with a possible D match to TRBD1 (6 bases). The CDR3 is 14 amino acids. Per germline, CDR1 SQVTM and CDR2 ANQGSEA. Trimming pared 3 bases from V and 5 bases from J, leaving 17 bases between. The CDR3 is CSVDLGQGFDEQYF. Here the CDR3 DNA reads TGCAGCGTTGATTTGGGCCAGGGGTTCGACGAGCAGTACTTC.

The chain joins TRBV15 to TRBJ2-7; D possibly corresponds to TRBD2 (6 bases). The V gene's germline CDR1 is LNHNV and CDR2 YYDKDF (reference sequence). The CDR3 is made up of 16 amino acids. The germline V and J ends were trimmed by 5 bases and 0 bases, with 17 bases remaining between them. The CDR3 nucleotides read TGTGCCACCAGCCACCCTTTTGCGGGAACCTCCTACGAGCAGTACTTC. This codes for CATSHPFAGTSYEQYF.

The CDR3 sequence is CASSLASGVSGNTIYF. The CDR3 DNA follows: TGTGCCAGCAGCTTAGCCTCCGGGGTCTCTGGAAACACCATATATTTT. V usage is TRBV7-2 and J usage is TRBJ1-3; no clear D gene. Trimming left V 0 bases short and J 0 bases short, with 9 bases between. CDR3 length: 16 residues. Germline CDR1 is SGHTA and CDR2 is FQGNSA.

The chain uses TRBV6-5 and TRBJ2-7; 7 bases are a match to TRBD2. The V gene's germline CDR1 is MNHEY and CDR2 SVGAGI. The CDR3 runs 14 residues. The trim removed 6 bases at V and 3 bases at J, leaving 8 bases unmatched. This CDR3 reads CASSSSGTDYEQYF. In nucleotides, the CDR3 is TGTGCCAGCAGCTCCAGCGGGACTGACTACGAGCAGTACTTC.

V gene TRBV6-5 combines with J gene TRBJ1-4; the D is unclear. The germline V gene encodes CDR1 MNHEY and CDR2 SVGAGI. The CDR3 spans 15 residues. V lost 6 bases and J lost 3, with 14 bases in between. CDR3 loop: CASRRGGLSNEKLFF. The CDR3 DNA is TGTGCCAGCAGACGCGGAGGGCTTTCTAATGAAAAACTGTTTTTT.

The chain recombines TRBV28 with TRBJ2-7; 15 bases align to TRBD2. The CDR3 extends over 15 amino acids. Germline V lookup: CDR1 MDHEN, CDR2 SYDVKM. Trimming at V came to 6 bases and at J to 6 bases, leaving 6 bases not matched to a gene. For the CDR3, the DNA is TGTGCCAGCAGCTCTCCGGGACTAGCGGGAGGCGAGCAGTACTTC. It specifies CASSSPGLAGGEQYF.

V and J are TRBV19 and TRBJ1-4; 8 bases agree with TRBD1. Trimming removed 8 bases from V and 11 bases from J; junction bases left unmatched: 16. Germline lookup yields CDR1 LNHDA and CDR2 SQIVND (reference sequence). This CDR3 comprises 15 residues. The CDR3 DNA reads TGTGCCAGTGGATCAGGGGGCGCGACGCACGCGAAACTGTTTTTT. The encoded protein is CASGSGGATHAKLFF.

The chain joins TRBV6-5 to TRBJ2-5, with D perhaps TRBD2 (5 bases). Germline V gives CDR1 MNHEY, CDR2 SVGAGI. V gave up 5 bases and J gave up 5 bases, with 18 bases separating them. The CDR3 totals 15 residues. The chain's CDR3 is CASSPLEGLQETQYF. DNA for the CDR3: TGTGCCAGCAGTCCCCTCGAGGGCCTACAGGAGACCCAGTACTTC.

J is TRBJ2-5 and V is TRBV10-2, with 12 positions matching TRBD1. With V trimmed by 2 bases and J by 3 bases, 13 bases remained unmatched. The V gene's germline CDR1 is WSHSY and CDR2 SAAADI. CDR3 length equals 19 residues. CDR3 DNA: TGCGCCAGCAGTGAGCACAAGGGACAGGGGGCGCTGAGGGAAGAGACCCAGTACTTC. This sequence encodes CASSEHKGQGALREETQYF.

This clone occurred a few times. The chain has TRBV10-3 and TRBJ1-1; tentatively, D is TRBD1 (5 bases). CDR1 and CDR2 from the germline V gene are ENHRY and SYGVKD. This CDR3 comprises 14 residues. The ends were cut back, 2 bases at V and 4 bases at J, with 11 bases in the middle. The CDR3 sequence: CAISEAFRGTEAFF. CDR3 in DNA: TGTGCCATCAGTGAGGCTTTTAGGGGCACTGAAGCTTTCTTT.